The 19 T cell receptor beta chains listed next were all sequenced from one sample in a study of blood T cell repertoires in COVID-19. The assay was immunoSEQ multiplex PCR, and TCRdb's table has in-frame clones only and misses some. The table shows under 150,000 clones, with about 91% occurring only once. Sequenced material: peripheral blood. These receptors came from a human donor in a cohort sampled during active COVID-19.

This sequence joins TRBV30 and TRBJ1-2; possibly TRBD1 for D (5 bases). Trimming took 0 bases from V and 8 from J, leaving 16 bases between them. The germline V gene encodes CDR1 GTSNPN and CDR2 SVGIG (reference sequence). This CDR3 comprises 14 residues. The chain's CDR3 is CAWSVPQGVSGYTF. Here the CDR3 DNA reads TGTGCCTGGAGTGTACCCCAAGGGGTCTCAGGCTACACCTTC.

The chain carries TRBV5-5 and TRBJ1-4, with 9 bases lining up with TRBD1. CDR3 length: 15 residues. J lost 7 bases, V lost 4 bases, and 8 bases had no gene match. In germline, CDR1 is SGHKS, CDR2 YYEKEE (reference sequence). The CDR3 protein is CASSRPQGAREKLFF. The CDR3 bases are TGTGCCAGCAGCCGACCACAGGGGGCGCGTGAAAAACTGTTTTTT. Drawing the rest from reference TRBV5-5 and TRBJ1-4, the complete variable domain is DAGVTQSPTHLIKTRGQQVTLRCSPISGHKSVSWYQQVLGQGPQFIFQYYEKEERGRGNFPDRFSARQFPNYSSELNVNALLLGDSALYLCASSRPQGAREKLFFGSGTQLSVL.

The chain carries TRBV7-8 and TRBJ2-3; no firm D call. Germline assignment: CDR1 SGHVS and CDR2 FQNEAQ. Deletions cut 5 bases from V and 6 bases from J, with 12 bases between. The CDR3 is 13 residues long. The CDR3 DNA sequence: TGTGCCAGCAGCCCACCCGACATGGATACGCAGTATTTT. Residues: CASSPPDMDTQYF.

CDR3 in DNA: TGTGCCAGCAGCCTACTAGCGGGGGGGCGAGATACGCAGTATTTT. Protein: CASSLLAGGRDTQYF. V and J are TRBV6-5 and TRBJ2-3; 13 nucleotides match TRBD2. Germline trimming cut 6 bases from V and 5 bases from J; bases unmatched to any gene: 5. CDR3 length equals 15 residues. Per the germline V gene, CDR1 is MNHEY and CDR2 is SVGAGI.

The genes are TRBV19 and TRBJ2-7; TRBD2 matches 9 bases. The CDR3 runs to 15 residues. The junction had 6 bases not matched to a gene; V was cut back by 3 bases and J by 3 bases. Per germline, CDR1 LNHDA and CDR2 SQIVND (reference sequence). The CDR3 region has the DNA TGTGCCAGTAGTATTCTAGCGGGGAGCTACTACGAGCAGTACTTC. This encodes CASSILAGSYYEQYF. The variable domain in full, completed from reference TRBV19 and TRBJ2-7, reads DGGITQSPKYLFRKEGQNVTLSCEQNLNHDAMYWYRQDPGQGLRLIYYSQIVNDFQKGDIAEGYSVSREKKESFPLTVTSAQKNPTAFYLCASSILAGSYYEQYFGPGTRLTVT.

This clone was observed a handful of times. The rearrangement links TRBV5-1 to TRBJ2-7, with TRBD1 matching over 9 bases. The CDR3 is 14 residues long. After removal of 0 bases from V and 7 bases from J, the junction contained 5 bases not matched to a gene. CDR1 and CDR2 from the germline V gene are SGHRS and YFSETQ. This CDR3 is CASSLEGTGNEQYF. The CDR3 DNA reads TGCGCCAGCAGCTTGGAGGGGACAGGGAATGAGCAGTACTTC.

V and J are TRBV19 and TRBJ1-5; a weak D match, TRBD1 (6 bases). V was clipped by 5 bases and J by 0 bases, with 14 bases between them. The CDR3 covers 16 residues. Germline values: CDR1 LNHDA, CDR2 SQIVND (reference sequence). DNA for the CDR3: TGTGCCAGTAGTGATCACTTAGGGGGTAGCAATCAGCCCCAGCATTTT. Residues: CASSDHLGGSNQPQHF.

DNA for the CDR3: TGCGCCAGCAGCCAAGATTACTTCCCTGGAAACACCATATATTTT. Translated, it gives CASSQDYFPGNTIYF. The chain uses TRBV4-3 and TRBJ1-3; D gene uncertain. The V gene lost 0 bases and the J gene lost 2 bases, with 8 bases spanning the gap. This CDR3 is built from 15 residues. The germline gives CDR1 LGHNA, CDR2 YSLEER.

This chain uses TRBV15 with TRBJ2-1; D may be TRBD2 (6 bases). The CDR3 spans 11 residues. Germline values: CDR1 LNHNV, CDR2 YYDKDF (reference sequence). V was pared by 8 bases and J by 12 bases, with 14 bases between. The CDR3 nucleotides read TGTGCCACCTCCCTTGGGGGGTGGCAGTTCTTC. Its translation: CATSLGGWQFF.

The CDR3 nucleotides read TGTGCCAGCAGCTTGGACAGGGCCGGCCCGAACACTGAAGCTTTCTTT. This gives the protein CASSLDRAGPNTEAFF. The rearrangement joins TRBV7-2 to TRBJ1-1, with 8 bases matching TRBD1. Germline values: CDR1 SGHTA, CDR2 FQGNSA. CDR3 length: 16 residues. Trimming cost V 3 bases and J 1 base; bases outside gene matches: 7.

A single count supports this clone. This chain's CDR3 is CASSLSSETEAFF. CDR3 nucleotides: TGTGCCAGCAGCCTGAGCTCGGAGACTGAAGCTTTCTTT. This chain joins TRBV3-1 (or the pseudogene TRBV3-2) and TRBJ1-1; no clear D. The CDR3 is made up of 13 amino acids. Germline values: CDR1 LGHDT, CDR2 YNNKEL (reference sequence). Trimming pared 4 bases from V and 5 bases from J, leaving 11 bases between.

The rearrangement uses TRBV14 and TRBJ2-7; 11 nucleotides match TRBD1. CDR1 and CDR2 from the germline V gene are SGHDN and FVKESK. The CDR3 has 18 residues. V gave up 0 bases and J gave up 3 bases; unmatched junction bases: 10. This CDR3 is CASSQEGPPGQGDYEQYF. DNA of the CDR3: TGTGCCAGCAGCCAAGAGGGCCCTCCGGGACAGGGGGACTACGAGCAGTACTTC.

For the CDR3, the DNA is TGTGCCAGCAGTGCCGGACAGCATAATTCACCCCTCCACTTT. Translation: CASSAGQHNSPLHF. The chain carries TRBV2 and TRBJ1-6; tentatively, D is TRBD1 (6 bases). The V gene's germline CDR1 is SNHLY and CDR2 FYNNEI. Trimming shortened V by 4 bases and J by 5 bases, and 9 bases separated the two germline ends. This CDR3 region has 14 residues.

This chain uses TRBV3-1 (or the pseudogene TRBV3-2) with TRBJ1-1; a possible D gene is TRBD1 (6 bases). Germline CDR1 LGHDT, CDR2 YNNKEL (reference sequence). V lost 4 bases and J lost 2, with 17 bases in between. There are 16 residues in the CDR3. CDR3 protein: CASSLMDSGPNTEAFF. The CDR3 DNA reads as TGTGCCAGCAGCCTTATGGACAGCGGCCCAAACACTGAAGCTTTCTTT.

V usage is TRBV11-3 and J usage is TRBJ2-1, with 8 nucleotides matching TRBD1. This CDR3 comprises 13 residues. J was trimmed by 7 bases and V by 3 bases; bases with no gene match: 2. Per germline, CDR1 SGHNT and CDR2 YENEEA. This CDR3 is CASSFDRGNEQFF. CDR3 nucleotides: TGTGCCAGCAGCTTTGACAGGGGAAATGAGCAGTTCTTC.

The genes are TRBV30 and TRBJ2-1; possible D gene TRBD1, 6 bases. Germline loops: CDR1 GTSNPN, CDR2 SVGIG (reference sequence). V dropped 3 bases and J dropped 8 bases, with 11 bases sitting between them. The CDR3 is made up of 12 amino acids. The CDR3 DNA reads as TGTGCCTGGAGACAGGGTTGGTATGAGCAGTTCTTC. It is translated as CAWRQGWYEQFF. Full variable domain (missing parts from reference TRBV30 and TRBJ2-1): SQTIHQWPATLVQPVGSPLSLECTVEGTSNPNLYWYRQAAGRGLQLLFYSVGIGQISSEVPQNLSASRPQDRQFILSSKKLLLSDSGFYLCAWRQGWYEQFFGPGTRLTVL.

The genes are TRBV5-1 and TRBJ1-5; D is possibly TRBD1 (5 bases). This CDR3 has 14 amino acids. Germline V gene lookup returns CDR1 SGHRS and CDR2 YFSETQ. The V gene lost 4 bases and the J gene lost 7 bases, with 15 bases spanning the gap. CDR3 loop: CASSDGPGGQPQHF. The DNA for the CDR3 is TGCGCCAGCAGCGACGGCCCCGGGGGGCAGCCCCAGCATTTT.

Here the CDR3 reads CASSPPNGGSYNEQFF. Written as DNA, the CDR3 is TGTGCCAGCAGCCCCCCAAACGGGGGGTCCTACAATGAGCAGTTCTTC. The genes are TRBV4-2 and TRBJ2-1; 7 bases line up with TRBD2. Germline V gives CDR1 LGHNA, CDR2 YNFKEQ. The V segment lost 4 bases and the J segment 1 base; nucleotides outside the gene matches: 7. CDR3 size: 16 residues.

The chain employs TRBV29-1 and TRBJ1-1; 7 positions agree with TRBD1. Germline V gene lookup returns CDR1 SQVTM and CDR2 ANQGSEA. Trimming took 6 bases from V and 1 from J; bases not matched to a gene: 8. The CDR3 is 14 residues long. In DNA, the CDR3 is TGCAGCGTCCGACAGGGAGGTTGGAACACTGAAGCTTTCTTT. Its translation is CSVRQGGWNTEAFF.